Below are 19 T cell receptor beta chains sequenced from a single sample in a study of siplizumab effects on memory and regulatory T cells. Some clones are missing from TCRdb's copy, which holds only in-frame ones; the method was immunoSEQ multiplex PCR. The sample holds approximately 50,000 clones, 85% to 95% seen once. Sequencing was carried out using CD8+ T cells sorted from blood. These TCRs come from a human donor in good health.

This clone showed up just once. This chain uses TRBV19 with TRBJ2-7; D might be TRBD1 (6 bases). There are 14 residues in the CDR3. Germline lookup yields CDR1 LNHDA and CDR2 SQIVND (reference sequence). Deletions cut 10 bases from V and 0 bases from J, with 16 bases between. The DNA for the CDR3 is TGTGCCACCCAACCGGGACAAGGCTCCTACGAGCAGTACTTC. Translated: CATQPGQGSYEQYF.

The chain couples TRBV7-9 to TRBJ1-4; D is unresolved. V gave up 1 base and J gave up 7 bases, with 10 bases separating them. CDR3 length: 14 amino acids. Germline lookup yields CDR1 SEHNR and CDR2 FQNEAQ (reference sequence). The DNA of the CDR3 is TGTGCCAGCAGCTTAGGGTACGGCCGTGAAAAACTGTTTTTT. Translating gives CASSLGYGREKLFF.

The chain links TRBV20-1 to TRBJ2-3, with D unresolved. The CDR3 totals 11 residues. Germline-derived CDR1 and CDR2 are DFQATT and SNEGSKA (reference sequence). Trimming removed 5 bases at V and 6 bases at J, with 9 bases between. CDR3 sequence: CSAGLTDTQYF. The DNA for the CDR3 is TGCAGTGCTGGCCTTACGGATACGCAGTATTTT.

The V call is TRBV7-6, the J call TRBJ2-1; D unresolved. This CDR3 has 12 residues. Trimming left V 2 bases short and J 7 bases short, with 6 bases between. Per germline, CDR1 SGHVS and CDR2 FNYEAQ. CDR3 sequence (DNA): TGTGCCAGCAGCTTAAGCGTGAATGAGCAGTTCTTC. It yields the protein CASSLSVNEQFF.

This chain joins TRBV4-1 and TRBJ1-5, with D hard to call. The length of the CDR3 is 16 residues. V dropped 4 bases and J dropped 2 bases, with 15 bases sitting between them. The germline V gene encodes CDR1 MGHRA and CDR2 YSYEKL. CDR3 sequence (DNA): TGCGCCAGCAGCCCCAATGGGTATGGACGCAATCAGCCCCAGCATTTT. Translating it yields CASSPNGYGRNQPQHF.

This clone is judged medium-sized. This rearrangement joins TRBV27 to TRBJ1-3; tentative D call: TRBD1 (5 bases). CDR3 length: 11 amino acids. V gave up 6 bases and J gave up 9 bases, with 9 bases separating them. Germline CDR1 and CDR2: MNHEY and SMNVEV (reference sequence). CDR3 amino acids: CASRSQGTIYF. The CDR3 DNA is TGTGCCAGCAGATCCCAGGGCACCATATATTTT.

The rearrangement uses TRBV4-1 and TRBJ2-7; 8 nucleotides match TRBD2. The V segment lost 5 bases and the J segment 6 bases; nucleotides outside the gene matches: 15. This CDR3 has 16 residues. Germline CDR1 MGHRA, CDR2 YSYEKL. CDR3 protein: CASSVTAGGAIREQYF. The CDR3 nucleotides read TGCGCCAGCAGCGTAACCGCGGGGGGTGCAATTCGCGAGCAGTACTTC.

The chain uses TRBV15 and TRBJ1-5, with TRBD1 identical over 8 bases. The CDR3 covers 14 residues. The V segment lost 1 base and the J segment 7 bases; nucleotides outside the gene matches: 3. The germline CDR1 and CDR2 sequences are LNHNV and YYDKDF (reference sequence). Written as DNA, the CDR3 is TGTGCCACCAGCAGAGGGAACAGGGGGCAGCCCCAGCATTTT. It specifies CATSRGNRGQPQHF.

This clone has only one observation. V usage is TRBV4-1 and J usage is TRBJ1-1; D not resolved. Trimming left V 4 bases short and J 1 base short, with 16 bases between. CDR3 size: 16 residues. Germline-derived CDR1 and CDR2 are MGHRA and YSYEKL. This CDR3 reads CASSPNLRIKNTEAFF. DNA for the CDR3: TGCGCCAGCAGCCCCAACCTTAGGATAAAGAACACTGAAGCTTTCTTT.

The J gene is TRBJ2-7, the V gene TRBV7-9; D might be TRBD1 (5 bases). Germline V gene data show CDR1 as SEHNR and CDR2 as FQNEAQ (reference sequence). CDR3 length: 15 amino acids. Trimming pared 4 bases from V and 3 bases from J, leaving 16 bases between. The CDR3 sequence: CASSSTGHRYYEQYF. In nucleotides, the CDR3 is TGTGCCAGCAGCTCCACAGGACACCGCTACTACGAGCAGTACTTC.

The chain couples TRBV12-2 to TRBJ2-7; the table's TRBD2 call for D was not verified on the DNA. TRBV12-2 is a listed pseudogene. The CDR3 is 16 amino acids. The CDR3 reads CASRFVTGTEGYEQYF. CDR3 in DNA: TGTGCAAGTCGCTTTGTCACCGGGACGGAGGGCTACGAGCAGTACTTC.

The chain employs TRBV2 and TRBJ2-7, with D tentatively TRBD2 (6 bases). The CDR3 has 13 residues. Per germline, CDR1 SNHLY and CDR2 FYNNEI. Trimming took 6 bases from V and 2 from J, leaving 11 bases between them. The CDR3 DNA follows: TGTGCCAGCAGGAGGGAGGCCCCCTACGAGCAGTACTTC. It is translated as CASRREAPYEQYF. Complete variable domain (other parts from reference TRBV2 and TRBJ2-7): EPEVTQTPSHQVTQMGQEVILRCVPISNHLYFYWYRQILGQKVEFLVSFYNNEISEKSEIFDDQFSVERPDGSNFTLKIRSTKLEDSAMYFCASRREAPYEQYFGPGTRLTVT.

The chain carries TRBV27 and TRBJ2-1, with 12 bases identical to TRBD2. The CDR3 contains 15 residues. With 3 bases clipped from V and 4 bases from J, the junction kept 1 base outside the gene matches. Germline V gene lookup returns CDR1 MNHEY and CDR2 SMNVEV (reference sequence). CDR3 DNA: TGTGCCAGCAGTTTCGGGACTAGCGGGTACAATGAGCAGTTCTTC. It translates to CASSFGTSGYNEQFF.

The count of this clone is one. The CDR3 region is CASSIGGTAYGYTF. In nucleotides, the CDR3 is TGTGCCAGTAGTATAGGAGGCACAGCCTATGGCTACACCTTC. The chain has TRBV19 and TRBJ1-2, with D hard to call. CDR1 and CDR2 from the germline V gene are LNHDA and SQIVND (reference sequence). This CDR3 spans 14 amino acids. V was trimmed by 1 base and J by 4 bases, leaving 10 bases between them. The complete variable domain, with remaining parts taken from reference TRBV19 and TRBJ1-2, reads DGGITQSPKYLFRKEGQNVTLSCEQNLNHDAMYWYRQDPGQGLRLIYYSQIVNDFQKGDIAEGYSVSREKKESFPLTVTSAQKNPTAFYLCASSIGGTAYGYTFGSGTRLTVV.

The chain employs TRBV29-1 and TRBJ2-2; 7 bases fit TRBD2. The CDR3 length is 12 residues. The germline CDR1 and CDR2 sequences are SQVTM and ANQGSEA. Trimming removed 7 bases from V and 6 bases from J; junction bases left unmatched: 5. Here the CDR3 DNA reads TGCAGCGCCGTACTAGCGCCCGGGGAGCTGTTTTTT. It codes for CSAVLAPGELFF.

The chain carries TRBV27 and TRBJ2-7; tentative D call: TRBD1 (8 bases). Trimming removed 6 bases from V and 3 bases from J, with 18 bases in between. The V gene's germline CDR1 is MNHEY and CDR2 SMNVEV (reference sequence). The CDR3 has 15 residues. CDR3 sequence: CASRGSGTGDYEQYF. The DNA for the CDR3 is TGTGCCAGCAGGGGAAGCGGGACAGGAGACTACGAGCAGTACTTC.

The V call is TRBV12-2, the J call TRBJ2-5. TRBV12-2 constitutes a pseudogene. The CDR3 contains 19 residues. The CDR3 DNA reads as TGTGCAAGTCGCCACGGGGCGGTGTACAGGAGGAATGTCCAAGAGACCCAGTACTTC. Its translation: CASRHGAVYRRNVQETQYF.

The chain combines TRBV29-1 with TRBJ1-1; D not resolved. This CDR3 is 12 amino acids long. Germline V gene data show CDR1 as SQVTM and CDR2 as ANQGSEA. Trimming pared 3 bases from V and 5 bases from J, leaving 10 bases between. CDR3 in amino acids: CSVDVEITEAFF. The CDR3, as DNA: TGCAGCGTTGACGTGGAAATTACTGAAGCTTTCTTT.

V and J are TRBV29-1 and TRBJ2-2; 7 nucleotides align to TRBD2. This CDR3 region has 15 residues. J lost 5 bases, V lost 3 bases, and 9 bases had no gene match. CDR1 SQVTM and CDR2 ANQGSEA come from the germline V gene. CDR3 nucleotides: TGCAGCGTTGAGTCGGGACTAAAAAATACCGGGGAGCTGTTTTTT. It translates to CSVESGLKNTGELFF.